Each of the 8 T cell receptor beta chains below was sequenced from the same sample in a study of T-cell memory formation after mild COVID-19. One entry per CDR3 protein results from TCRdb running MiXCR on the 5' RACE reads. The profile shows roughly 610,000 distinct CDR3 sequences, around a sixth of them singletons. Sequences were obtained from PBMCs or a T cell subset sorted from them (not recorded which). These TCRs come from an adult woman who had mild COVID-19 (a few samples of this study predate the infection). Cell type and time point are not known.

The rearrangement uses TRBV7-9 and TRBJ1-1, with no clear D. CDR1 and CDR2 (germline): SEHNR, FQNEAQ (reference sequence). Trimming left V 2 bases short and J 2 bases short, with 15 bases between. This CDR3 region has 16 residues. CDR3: CASSLSWGTENTEAFF. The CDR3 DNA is TGTGCCAGCAGCTTATCTTGGGGTACAGAAAACACTGAAGCTTTCTTT. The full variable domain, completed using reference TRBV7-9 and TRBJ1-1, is DTGVSQNPRHKITKRGQNVTFRCDPISEHNRLYWYRQTLGQGPEFLTYFQNEAQLEKSRLLSDRFSAERPKGSFSTLEIQRTEQGDSAMYLCASSLSWGTENTEAFFGQGTRLTVV.

The DNA of the CDR3 is TGTGCCAGCAGTGAAGCTGACAGGGAGTCCACCATATATTTT. This translates into CASSEADRESTIYF. The rearrangement links TRBV6-1 to TRBJ1-3, with 7 bases matching TRBD1. The junction had 5 bases not matched to a gene; V was cut back by 0 bases and J by 9 bases. This CDR3 spans 14 amino acids. Germline CDR1 reads MNHNS; CDR2 reads SASEGT.

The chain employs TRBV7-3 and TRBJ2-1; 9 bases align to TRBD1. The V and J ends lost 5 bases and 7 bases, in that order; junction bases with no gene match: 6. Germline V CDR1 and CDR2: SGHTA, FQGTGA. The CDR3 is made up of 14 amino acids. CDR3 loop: CASSQQGASNEQFF. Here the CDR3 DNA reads TGTGCCAGCAGCCAACAGGGGGCTTCGAATGAGCAGTTCTTC.

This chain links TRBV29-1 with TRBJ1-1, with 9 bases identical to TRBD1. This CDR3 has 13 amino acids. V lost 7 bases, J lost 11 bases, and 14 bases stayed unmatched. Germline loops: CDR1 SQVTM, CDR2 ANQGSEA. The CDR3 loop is CSAELDRGSWAFF. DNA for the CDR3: TGCAGCGCAGAACTGGACAGGGGAAGTTGGGCTTTCTTT.

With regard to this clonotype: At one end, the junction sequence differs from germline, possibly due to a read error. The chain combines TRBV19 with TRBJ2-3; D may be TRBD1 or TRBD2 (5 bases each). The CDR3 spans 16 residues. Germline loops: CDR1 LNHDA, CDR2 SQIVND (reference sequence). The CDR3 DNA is TGTGCCAATAGTCCCAACGCCGGGACCCCCACAGATACGCAGTATTTT. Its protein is CANSPNAGTPTDTQYF.

The CDR3: CSARDPLGTDEAFF. CDR3 bases: TGCAGTGCTAGAGATCCCTTAGGGACAGATGAAGCTTTCTTT. The rearrangement uses TRBV20-1 and TRBJ1-1, with 7 nucleotides matching TRBD1. CDR1 is DFQATT, CDR2 SNEGSKA, per germline (reference sequence). With V trimmed by 0 bases and J by 7 bases, 8 bases remained unmatched. The CDR3 totals 14 residues.

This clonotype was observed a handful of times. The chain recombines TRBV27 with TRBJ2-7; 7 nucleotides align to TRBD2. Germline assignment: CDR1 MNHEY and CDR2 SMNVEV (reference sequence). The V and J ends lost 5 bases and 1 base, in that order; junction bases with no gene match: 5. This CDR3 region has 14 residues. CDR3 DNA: TGTGCCAGCAGTCTAATAGCGGGTTCCTACGAGCAGTACTTC. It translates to CASSLIAGSYEQYF.

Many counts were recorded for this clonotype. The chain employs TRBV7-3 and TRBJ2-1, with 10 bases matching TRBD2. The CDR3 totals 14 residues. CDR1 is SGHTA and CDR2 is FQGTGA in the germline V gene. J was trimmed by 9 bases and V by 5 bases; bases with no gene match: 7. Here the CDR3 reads CASSISGGAGEQFF. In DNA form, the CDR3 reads TGTGCCAGCAGCATCAGCGGGGGGGCTGGTGAGCAGTTCTTC.